This T cell receptor (beta chain) is drawn from a study of cytomegalovirus exposure and HLA in healthy donors. Across the study: Unique TCR beta sequences numbering 117 million came from about 180 million T cells in an earlier analysis.

Amplification used 60 Vbeta primers and 13 Jbeta primers. In the authors' methods: In a later analysis, roughly 86 million unique TCR beta chains included roughly 11 million shared by two or more donors. Sequencing used immunoSEQ multiplex PCR; TCRdb keeps in-frame clones, though not all of them. Clonal size and the V and J genes are those of that table, whereas D and trimming came from the DNA. The sample shows more than 100,000 clones, approximately 77% of them seen only once. In germline, CDR1 is SEHNR, CDR2 FQNEAQ (reference sequence). CDR3 size: 16 residues. V lost 1 base to trimming and J lost 1 base, with 10 bases between them. In its sample, this clone was seen a few times.

The rearrangement joins TRBV7-9 to TRBJ2-2, with a weak D call TRBD1 (5 bases). Specimen: PBMCs. The receptor comes from a woman in her sixties in good health and CMV-seronegative. The CDR3 nucleotides are TGTGCCAGCAGCTTAGGACGACAGCAGAACACCGGGGAGCTGTTTTTT. This encodes CASSLGRQQNTGELFF.